Presented here are 12 T cell receptor beta chains from one specimen sequenced in a study of blood T cells in healthy people across ages. It was with a sample-barcoded 5' primer and a J-beta primer mix that a second PCR of about 6 to 11 cycles was run. Each CDR3 protein is one row after TCRdb ran MiXCR on the 5' RACE reads. The sample includes fewer than 2,000,000 distinct CDR3 sequences, approximately 32% of them seen just once. The sample consisted of blood. Source of these receptors: a woman aged 30 to 39 in good health.

V usage is TRBV5-1 and J usage is TRBJ1-6, with D unresolved. This CDR3 region has 15 residues. Between the trimmed V and J ends, which lost 0 bases and 6 bases, there was a span of 10 bases. Per the germline V gene, CDR1 is SGHRS and CDR2 is YFSETQ. CDR3 in amino acids: CASSLDPYANSPLHF. The CDR3 nucleotides are TGCGCCAGCAGCTTGGATCCGTACGCTAATTCACCCCTCCACTTT.

This clonotype was counted ten times or more. This sequence joins TRBV4-1 and TRBJ2-5; D gene unclear. The CDR3 has 15 residues. V was cut by 1 base and J by 2 bases, with 11 bases left in between. Germline assignment: CDR1 MGHRA and CDR2 YSYEKL. CDR3 protein: CASSQGPGGQETQYF. The CDR3 nucleotides read TGCGCCAGCAGCCAAGGACCGGGTGGTCAAGAGACCCAGTACTTC.

The chain joins TRBV5-1 to TRBJ1-5, with no clear D. CDR1 and CDR2 (germline): SGHRS, YFSETQ. There are 15 residues in the CDR3. V gave up 5 bases and J gave up 0 bases, with 12 bases separating them. CDR3 sequence reads: CASRSSAVSNQPQHF. The CDR3 region has the DNA TGCGCCAGCAGGTCATCGGCGGTTAGCAATCAGCCCCAGCATTTT. The full variable domain, its missing parts supplied by reference TRBV5-1 and TRBJ1-5, is KAGVTQTPRYLIKTRGQQVTLSCSPISGHRSVSWYQQTPGQGLQFLFEYFSETQRNKGNFPGRFSGRQFSNSRSEMNVSTLELGDSALYLCASRSSAVSNQPQHFGDGTRLSIL.

This clonotype has just a few counts. The chain has TRBV6-6 and TRBJ2-5, with D perhaps matching TRBD1 (5 bases). Germline V gene lookup returns CDR1 MNHNY and CDR2 SVGAGI (reference sequence). CDR3 size: 11 residues. V lost 5 bases to trimming and J lost 11 bases, with 12 bases between them. For the CDR3, the DNA is TGTGCCAGCAGTGTTGACAGCAGGCAGTACTTC. Translated: CASSVDSRQYF.

In this sample, this clonotype turned up a few times. V usage is TRBV7-2 and J usage is TRBJ2-7; the match to TRBD2 covers 7 bases. The length of the CDR3 is 16 residues. Losses at the gene ends were 1 base for V and 0 bases for J; bases not matched to a gene: 6. The germline CDR1 and CDR2 sequences are SGHTA and FQGNSA. CDR3 in DNA: TGTGCCAGCAGCTTAGGGACGGGGGGTCCCTCCTACGAGCAGTACTTC. Protein sequence: CASSLGTGGPSYEQYF. The full variable domain, with the rest looked up from reference TRBV7-2 and TRBJ2-7, is GAGVSQSPSNKVTEKGKDVELRCDPISGHTALYWYRQSLGQGLEFLIYFQGNSAPDKSGLPSDRFSAERTGGSVSTLTIQRTQQEDSAVYLCASSLGTGGPSYEQYFGPGTRLTVT.

The table lists this clonotype with a few counts. The chain links TRBV2 to TRBJ1-2; D unclear. CDR3 length: 13 residues. The V gene lost 2 bases and the J gene lost 5 bases, with 9 bases spanning the gap. Looked up from germline, CDR1 is SNHLY and CDR2 is FYNNEI. The CDR3 region is CASSESSVYGYTF. The CDR3, as DNA: TGTGCCAGCAGTGAAAGCTCCGTTTATGGCTACACCTTC.

The gene calls are TRBV4-2 and TRBJ2-3; D is uncertain. This CDR3 has 16 amino acids. CDR1 LGHNA and CDR2 YNFKEQ come from the germline V gene. The V gene lost 0 bases and the J gene lost 4 bases, with 14 bases spanning the gap. Here the CDR3 DNA reads TGTGCCAGCAGCCAAGACCGGAAGACCTCCGCAGATACGCAGTATTTT. It codes for CASSQDRKTSADTQYF.

In this sample, this clonotype turned up many times. This sequence joins TRBV5-1 and TRBJ1-5; D is unclear. V shed 0 bases and J shed 0 bases, with 4 bases lying between them. This CDR3 is built from 14 residues. Germline loops: CDR1 SGHRS, CDR2 YFSETQ. CDR3 DNA: TGCGCCAGCAGCTTGGACAGTAGCAATCAGCCCCAGCATTTT. Amino acids: CASSLDSSNQPQHF.

This rearrangement joins TRBV12-5 to TRBJ2-1; no firm D call. V gave up 0 bases and J gave up 15 bases, with 15 bases separating them. CDR3 length equals 13 residues. CDR1 and CDR2 (germline): LGHNT, FRNRAP. CDR3 nucleotides: TGTGCTAGTGGTTTGGTCGCCGGGCCCCCAAGGTTCTTC. Its translation is CASGLVAGPPRFF.

This clonotype was seen a few times. The rearrangement joins TRBV5-1 to TRBJ2-7; 12 bases fit TRBD1. The V segment lost 4 bases and the J segment 6 bases; nucleotides outside the gene matches: 8. The germline V gene encodes CDR1 SGHRS and CDR2 YFSETQ. The CDR3 loop spans 15 amino acids. In DNA form, the CDR3 reads TGCGCCAGCAGCCTCTCCGGGACAGGGGGCCCCGAGCAGTACTTC. It specifies CASSLSGTGGPEQYF.

This chain links TRBV11-2 with TRBJ2-2; 11 bases fit TRBD2. The CDR3 is made up of 14 amino acids. J lost 9 bases, V lost 8 bases, and 8 bases had no gene match. CDR1 is SGHAT and CDR2 is FQNNGV in the germline V gene. The CDR3 DNA is TGTGCCAGCGAGAAGACTAGCGGGGCCAGGGAGCTGTTTTTT. This sequence encodes CASEKTSGARELFF.

On this clonotype: At one boundary the junction diverges from the germline segment, which might be a read error. This CDR3 is CASSFPGNSYGQYF. Here the CDR3 DNA reads TGTGCCAGCAGTTTTCCGGGTAATTCCTACGGGCAGTACTTC. The chain is built from TRBV28 and TRBJ2-7; D remains unclear. This CDR3 has 14 amino acids. Germline V gene sequence: CDR1 MDHEN, CDR2 SYDVKM.